This T cell receptor (beta chain) was sequenced for a study of blood T cells in healthy people across ages. This clonotype was counted a few times. The antigen is unknown. Trimming took 6 bases from V and 1 from J, leaving 16 bases between them. The CDR3 extends over 15 amino acids. Findings and caveats of the study: Older individuals had lower TCR beta diversity per million T cells (the decline was roughly linear).

Next came a second PCR, run for about 6 to 12 cycles, which used a sample-barcoded 5' primer along with a J-beta primer mix. Using its own MiXCR run on the 5' RACE reads, TCRdb lists one record per CDR3 protein. Of around 820,000 distinct CDR3 sequences in the sample, just under 25% are singletons; the top ten hold around 3.6%. The sample was also linked to a second study, of T cells of mothers and their children. This second study notes: All donors were healthy and Caucasian; they were a few mothers and their six children. Comparable shaping of TCR recombination output by thymic selection was observed in related and unrelated pairs. Related mother-child pairs showed slightly, non-significantly higher overlap than unrelated pairs.

The chain joins TRBV12-3 or TRBV12-4 to TRBJ2-7; D gene uncertain. The clonotype was recovered from a boy aged 10-17 years in good health. The specimen sequenced was blood. The CDR3, as DNA: TGTGCCAGCAGCTTACAAAGGACCGCGTCCTACGAGCAGTACTTC. This sequence encodes CASSLQRTASYEQYF.